One T cell receptor (beta chain) is described in this entry. The data belong to a study of control samples from healthy donors and cancer patients. Assay: immunoSEQ multiplex PCR; the TCRdb copy retains only in-frame clones and omits some. Among about 100,000 clones listed, roughly 92% were seen once. The CDR3 totals 15 residues. Germline V gene data show CDR1 as MNHNS and CDR2 as SASEGT. The V and J ends lost 0 bases and 5 bases respectively, with 12 bases between them. This sequence joins TRBV6-1 and TRBJ2-3; D is ambiguous. The specimen was blood. The sequence was obtained from a human donor in good health. The donor label of this sample is uncertain. CDR3 sequence: CASSEARYVGDTQYF. CDR3 in DNA: TGTGCCAGCAGTGAAGCGAGGTACGTCGGAGATACGCAGTATTTT.